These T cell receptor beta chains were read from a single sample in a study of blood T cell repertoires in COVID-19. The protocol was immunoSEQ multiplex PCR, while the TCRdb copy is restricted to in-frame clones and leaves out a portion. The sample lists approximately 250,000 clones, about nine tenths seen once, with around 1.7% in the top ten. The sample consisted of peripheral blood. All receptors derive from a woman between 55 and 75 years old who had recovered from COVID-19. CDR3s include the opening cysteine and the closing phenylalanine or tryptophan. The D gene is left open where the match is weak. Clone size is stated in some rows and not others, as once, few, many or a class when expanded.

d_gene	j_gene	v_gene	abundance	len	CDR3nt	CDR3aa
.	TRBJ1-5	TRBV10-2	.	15	TGCGCCAGCAGTGAGCAGTTTGGAGGGGTTCAGCCCCAGCATTTT	CASSEQFGGVQPQHF
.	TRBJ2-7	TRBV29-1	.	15	TGCAGCGCCTCTGGGCTAGGGGCCCTCTCCTACGAGCAGTACTTC	CSASGLGALSYEQYF
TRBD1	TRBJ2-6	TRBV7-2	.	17	TGTGCCAGCAGCTTAACAGGGGGCAACTCTGGGGCCAACGTCCTGACTTTC	CASSLTGGNSGANVLTF
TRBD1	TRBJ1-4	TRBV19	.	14	TGTGCCAGTAGGATGACAGGGCTGAAGGAAAAACTGTTTTTT	CASRMTGLKEKLFF
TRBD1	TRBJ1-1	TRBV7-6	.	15	TGTGCCAGCAGCTTAGAGGGACAGGGGAACACTGAAGCTTTCTTT	CASSLEGQGNTEAFF
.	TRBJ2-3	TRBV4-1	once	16	TGCGCCAGCAGCCAAGACGACAGGTTGAGCACAGATACGCAGTATTTT	CASSQDDRLSTDTQYF
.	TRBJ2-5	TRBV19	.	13	TGTGCCAGTAGTAGCCAGGGATGGGAGACCCAGTACTTC	CASSSQGWETQYF
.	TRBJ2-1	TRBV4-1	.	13	TGCGCCAGCGGGACATCGGGTTACAATGAGCAGTTCTTC	CASGTSGYNEQFF
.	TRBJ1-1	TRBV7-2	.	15	TGTGCCAGCAGCCCTAGTGTAGCCTCTAGAACTGAAGCTTTCTTT	CASSPSVASRTEAFF
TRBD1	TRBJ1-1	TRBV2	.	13	TGTGCCAGCAGGAGGGACAGGAACACTGAAGCTTTCTTT	CASRRDRNTEAFF
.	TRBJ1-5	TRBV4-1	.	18	TGCGCCAGCAGCCAAGATGGGCGCGGGGAATATAGCAATCAGCCCCAGCATTTT	CASSQDGRGEYSNQPQHF
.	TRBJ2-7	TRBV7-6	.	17	TGTGCCAGCAGCTTCACCGATGAGCCAACCTTCGAGTACGAGCAGTACTTC	CASSFTDEPTFEYEQYF
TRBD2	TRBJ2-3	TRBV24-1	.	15	TGTGCCACCTTACTAGCGACCAAGTGGACAGATACGCAGTATTTT	CATLLATKWTDTQYF
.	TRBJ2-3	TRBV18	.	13	TGTGCCAGCTCACCAGGGACTTCAGATACGCAGTATTTT	CASSPGTSDTQYF
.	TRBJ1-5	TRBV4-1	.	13	TGCGCCAGCAGCCAATCCCCCTTTCAGCCCCAGCATTTT	CASSQSPFQPQHF
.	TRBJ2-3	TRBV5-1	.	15	TGCGCCAGCAGCGCACATGTACAGGGTACAGATACGCAGTATTTT	CASSAHVQGTDTQYF
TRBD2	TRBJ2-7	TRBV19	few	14	TGTGCCAGTAGTGACGGCGGGGGGGGAGGCGAGCAGTACTTC	CASSDGGGGGEQYF
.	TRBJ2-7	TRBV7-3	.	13	TGTGCCAGCAGCCCGGACAGTATCTACGAGCAGTACTTC	CASSPDSIYEQYF
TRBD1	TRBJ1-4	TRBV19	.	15	TGTGCCAGTAGTCGGACAGGGGTGGGGAATGAAAAACTGTTTTTT	CASSRTGVGNEKLFF
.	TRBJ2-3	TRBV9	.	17	TGTGCCAGCAGCCCTCTCACTGTAGGGAGAGCCACAGATACGCAGTATTTT	CASSPLTVGRATDTQYF
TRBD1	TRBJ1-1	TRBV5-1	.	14	TGCGCCAGCAGCGGGGGACAGGGTAAGACTGAAGCTTTCTTT	CASSGGQGKTEAFF
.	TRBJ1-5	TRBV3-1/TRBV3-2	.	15	TGTGCCAGCAGCCAAACCCCCAGCGGAAATCAGCCCCAGCATTTT	CASSQTPSGNQPQHF
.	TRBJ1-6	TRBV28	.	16	TGTGCCAGCAGTTTCCAACAGGGTTTCTATAATTCACCCCTCCACTTT	CASSFQQGFYNSPLHF
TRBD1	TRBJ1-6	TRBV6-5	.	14	TGTGCCAGCAAGAGGACAGGGGAAGGGTCACCCCTCCACTTT	CASKRTGEGSPLHF
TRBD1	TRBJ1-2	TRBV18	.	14	TGTGCCAGCTCACCGGGACAGGGGAACTATGGCTACACCTTC	CASSPGQGNYGYTF
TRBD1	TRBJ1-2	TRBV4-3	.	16	TGCGCCAGCAGCCAAGACCCAAGGGACAGAATCTATGGCTACACCTTC	CASSQDPRDRIYGYTF
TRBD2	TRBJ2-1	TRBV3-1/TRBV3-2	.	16	TGTGCCAGCAGCCCCCGACTAGCGGGGACCGATAATGAGCAGTTCTTC	CASSPRLAGTDNEQFF
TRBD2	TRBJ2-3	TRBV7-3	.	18	TGTGCCAGCAGCTTAATGGGCGCCCGGGGGGGACCCACAGATACGCAGTATTTT	CASSLMGARGGPTDTQYF
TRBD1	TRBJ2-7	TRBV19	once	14	TGTGCCAGTAGTCTCCTGACAGGGGGATACGAGCAGTACTTC	CASSLLTGGYEQYF
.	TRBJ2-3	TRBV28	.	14	TGTGCCAGCAACTCCGAACTCACCACAGGTACGCAGTATTTT	CASNSELTTGTQYF
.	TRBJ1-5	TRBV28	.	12	TGTGCCAGCAGTTTGTTATCGCAGCCCCAGCATTTT	CASSLLSQPQHF
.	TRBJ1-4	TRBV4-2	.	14	TGTGCCAGCAGGGGGCCTCAGGGTAATGAAAAACTGTTTTTT	CASRGPQGNEKLFF
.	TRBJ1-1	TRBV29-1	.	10	TGCAGCGTCCGTCGACAGGAAGCTTTCTTT	CSVRRQEAFF
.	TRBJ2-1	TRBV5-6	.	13	TGTGCCAGCAGCTTGGTTTTCTCCTCTGAGCAGTTCTTC	CASSLVFSSEQFF
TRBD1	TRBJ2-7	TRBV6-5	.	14	TGTGCCACCATGTGGGACAGGGGCTCCTACGAGCAGTACTTC	CATMWDRGSYEQYF
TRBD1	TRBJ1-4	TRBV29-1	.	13	TGCAGCGGACAGAAGACAGGGAATGAAAAACTGTTTTTT	CSGQKTGNEKLFF
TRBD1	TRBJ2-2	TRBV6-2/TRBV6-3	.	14	TGTGCCAGCAGTTTGTTACAGGGGGTCGGGGAGCTGTTTTTT	CASSLLQGVGELFF
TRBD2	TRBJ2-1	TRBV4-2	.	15	TGTGCCAGCAGCCAAGGGGGGGGAGGGGACAATGAGCAGTTCTTC	CASSQGGGGDNEQFF
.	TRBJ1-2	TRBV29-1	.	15	TGCAGCGTTGAAGATGACAGACATAGTAACTATGGCTACACCTTC	CSVEDDRHSNYGYTF
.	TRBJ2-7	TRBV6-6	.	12	TGTGCCAGCAGGACTAGTGAGGTCGAGCAGTACTTC	CASRTSEVEQYF
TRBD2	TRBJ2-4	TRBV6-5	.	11	TGTGCCAGCACCGGGGGAGGGGATCAGTACTTC	CASTGGGDQYF
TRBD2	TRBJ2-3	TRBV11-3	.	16	TGTGCCAGCAGCCCCAGCGGGGGGGCCGCTACAGATACGCAGTATTTT	CASSPSGGAATDTQYF
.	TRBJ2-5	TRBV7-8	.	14	TGTGCCAGCAGCTTAAACACGAATCAAGAGACCCAGTACTTC	CASSLNTNQETQYF
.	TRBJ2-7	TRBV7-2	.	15	TGTGCCAGCAGCTTTTCCGCCGTCTTGGGCCACGAGCAGTACTTC	CASSFSAVLGHEQYF
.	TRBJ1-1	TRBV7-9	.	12	TGTGCCAGCAGCCCAGACAGGATTGAAGCTTTCTTT	CASSPDRIEAFF
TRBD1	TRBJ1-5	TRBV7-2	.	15	TGTGCCAGCAGACAAGACAGGGGTTACAATCAGCCCCAGCATTTT	CASRQDRGYNQPQHF
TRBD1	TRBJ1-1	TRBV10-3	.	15	TGTGCCATCAGAGCCCGGGGACAGGGGCCAACTGAAGCTTTCTTT	CAIRARGQGPTEAFF
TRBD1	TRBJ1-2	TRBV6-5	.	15	TGTGCCAGCAGTTACCGGGACAGCTCTAACTATGGCTACACCTTC	CASSYRDSSNYGYTF